The entry below gives a single T cell receptor beta chain sequence along with its context. Its cognate antigen is unknown. This sample is part of a study of blood T cells in healthy people across ages. As for the study in general: About one barcoded TCR beta cDNA was captured per two T cells. Study-wide results and caveats: Measured against age, TCR beta diversity per million T cells decreased in a roughly linear manner.

The CDR3 runs to 16 residues. V lost 2 bases, J lost 7 bases, and 7 bases stayed unmatched. The germline V gene has CDR1 MNHEY and CDR2 SVGEGT. Primed by a sample-barcoded 5' primer and a J-beta primer mix, a second PCR proceeded for about 7 to 12 cycles. TCRdb recomputed calls from the 5' RACE reads with MiXCR, one row per CDR3 protein. The table lists hundreds of thousands of distinct CDR3 sequences, less than 70% of them singletons, with roughly two fifths in the top ten. The V gene is TRBV6-2 or TRBV6-3, the J gene TRBJ2-1; the match to TRBD2 covers 11 bases. This sequence was found in a man at least 80 years old in good health. Sequences were obtained from blood. CDR3: CASSYGGLAGFNEQFF. CDR3 nucleotide sequence: TGTGCCAGCAGTTACGGTGGACTAGCGGGTTTTAATGAGCAGTTCTTC.